In its sample, the clone carrying this TCR beta chain was seen a few times. This entry belongs to a study of T-cell reconstitution after alpha-beta-depleted transplantation in children. As it was prepared, the TCRbeta library received unique molecular identifiers. In TCRdb, the PCR reads were re-called with MiXCR into one record per CDR3 protein. The top ten clones hold over 9.5% of a sample with more than 250,000 distinct CDR3 sequences, almost 10% of them seen once. The CDR3 has 14 residues. The J segment lost 1 base and the V segment lost 8 bases, leaving 3 bases of the junction unmatched. Germline V gene sequence: CDR1 MNHEY, CDR2 SVGAGI.

This clonotype was obtained from a human donor who donated a stem cell graft to a child with SCID. The sequenced sample was PBMCs from the stem cell graft donor, obtained from the stem cell graft. The chain is built from TRBV6-5 and TRBJ2-1; 9 nucleotides align to TRBD2. CDR3 sequence reads: CASRGGDSYNEQFF. In nucleotides, the CDR3 is TGTGCCAGCCGCGGGGGGGATTCCTACAATGAGCAGTTCTTC.